Listed here are 10 T cell receptor beta chains from one sample, sequenced in a study of tumor-infiltrating lymphocytes in primary liver carcinoma. Both blood RNA, taken from unsorted whole blood, and germline DNA were extracted. TCR beta cDNA was prepared out of roughly 490 ng total RNA by means of a constant-region primer. Slightly modified ARM-PCR served as the procedure for the TCR beta libraries. These libraries came from three rounds of nested multiplex PCR. TRBV1-TRBV30 forward and Cbeta reverse primers drove the first two roughly 10-cycle rounds. TCRdb re-analysed the multiplex PCR reads in MiXCR, keeping a single row per CDR3 protein. The sample lists fewer than 400,000 distinct CDR3 sequences; 50% to 60% were seen once. The sample was peripheral blood. These receptors were collected from a woman in her twenties or thirties with primary liver carcinoma and hepatitis B virus infection.

This clonotype has only a few counts. This sequence joins TRBV7-9 and TRBJ1-3; D may be TRBD1 (5 bases). The CDR3 covers 18 residues. CDR1 SEHNR and CDR2 FQNEAQ come from the germline V gene (reference sequence). With 7 bases removed from V and 1 base from J, the gap between germline ends came to 23 bases. The CDR3 DNA follows: TGTGCCAGCATCTACGACTTGGGCAGGGTTAATTCTGGAAACACCATATATTTT. This encodes CASIYDLGRVNSGNTIYF.

The CDR3 DNA reads as TGTGCCTGGAGTACGGGGCTAGCGGGCGCCGAGCAGTTCTTC. Protein sequence: CAWSTGLAGAEQFF. The chain joins TRBV30 to TRBJ2-1; 8 bases are shared with TRBD2. Trimming took 2 bases from V and 10 from J; bases not matched to a gene: 10. The CDR3 runs 14 residues. Germline V gene data show CDR1 as GTSNPN and CDR2 as SVGIG (reference sequence).

Points on this clonotype: Possible read error: a much larger clone is one base away. The chain combines TRBV29-1 with TRBJ2-1, with TRBD2 matching over 7 bases. Germline V CDR1 and CDR2: SQVTM, ANQGSEA. The CDR3 has 13 amino acids. V gave up 5 bases and J gave up 10 bases; unmatched junction bases: 11. CDR3 nucleotides: TGCAGCGTTCAGACTAGCAGGAGAGTCGAGCAGTTCTTC. It yields the protein CSVQTSRRVEQFF.

The chain couples TRBV7-9 to TRBJ2-3; D is undetermined. Trimming stripped 1 base from V and 0 bases from J, with 14 bases between. This CDR3 is built from 17 residues. Germline loops: CDR1 SEHNR, CDR2 FQNEAQ (reference sequence). The DNA of the CDR3 is TGTGCCAGCAGCTTAGAGCCCCGGTCCGCTAGCACAGATACGCAGTATTTT. It specifies CASSLEPRSASTDTQYF.

The chain has TRBV28 and TRBJ2-1, with a weak D call TRBD2 (6 bases). The CDR3 covers 13 residues. The germline V and J ends were trimmed by 3 bases and 10 bases, with 13 bases remaining between them. CDR1 and CDR2 (germline): MDHEN, SYDVKM. For the CDR3, the DNA is TGTGCCAGCAGTTTCCGGGGGTGGGGCGAGCAGTTCTTC. It translates to CASSFRGWGEQFF.

A few counts support this clonotype. Since no conserved phenylalanine or tryptophan closes the CDR3, a read error is the likely cause. No DNA is shown, since the ends of the CDR3 on it are uncertain; the CDR3 is the one TCRdb lists. The rearrangement links TRBV21-1 to TRBJ2-1; whether TRBD2, the table's D call, matches the DNA was not checked. TRBV21-1 counts as a pseudogene. The CDR3 is 12 amino acids in total, end residues counted. The CDR3 sequence is CASTPGGLALRL.

This chain uses TRBV5-4 with TRBJ2-3, with 11 bases that match TRBD2. The CDR3 is made up of 17 amino acids. The junction had 9 bases not matched to a gene; V was cut back by 4 bases and J by 2 bases. Germline CDR1 is SGHNT and CDR2 is YYREEE (reference sequence). The CDR3 DNA is TGTGCCAGCAGCACTCGGAAGACTAGCGGGGTCACAGATACGCAGTATTTT. Translated, it gives CASSTRKTSGVTDTQYF.

The rearrangement joins TRBV14 to TRBJ2-5, with D perhaps matching TRBD1 or TRBD2 (5 bases each). Germline assignment: CDR1 SGHDN and CDR2 FVKESK. The CDR3 loop spans 15 amino acids. The CDR3, as DNA: TGTGTCACCTCAAAGGGGACGGGGCAGCACGAGACCCAGTACTTC. Translation: CVTSKGTGQHETQYF.

The chain has TRBV5-1 and TRBJ2-1; TRBD2 matches 8 bases. Looked up from germline, CDR1 is SGHRS and CDR2 is YFSETQ. The CDR3 sequence is 13 residues long. After removal of 2 bases from V and 8 bases from J, the junction contained 3 bases not matched to a gene. As DNA, the CDR3 is TGCGCCAGCAGCTTACGGGGGGGCTATGAGCAGTTCTTC. Protein product: CASSLRGGYEQFF.

As regards this clonotype: It may be a read error: a sequence one base away is much more abundant. The gene calls are TRBV2 and TRBJ2-2; 8 bases match TRBD2. This CDR3 is 13 amino acids long. Per the germline V gene, CDR1 is SNHLY and CDR2 is FYNNEI. CDR3 protein: CASSAGGAGDLFF. The CDR3 DNA is TGTGCCAGCAGTGCGGGAGGGGCCGGGGATCTGTTTTTT. The variable domain in full, with the rest retrieved from reference TRBV2 and TRBJ2-2, is EPEVTQTPSHQVTQMGQEVILRCVPISNHLYFYWYRQILGQKVEFLVSFYNNEISEKSEIFDDQFSVERPDGSNFTLKIRSTKLEDSAMYFCASSAGGAGDLFFGEGSRLTVL.